These 27 T cell receptor beta chains originate from one sample sequenced in a study of molecular identifiers for immune sequencing clone quantification. A single record per CDR3 protein comes from TCRdb applying MiXCR to the PCR reads. The repertoire includes about 300,000 distinct CDR3 sequences, roughly a fifth of them detected once, and approximately 0.84% sits in the top ten. Sequenced input: naive CD8+ T cells from blood, with Jurkat cell RNA spiked in. The subset here: FACS-sorted CD8+CD4-CCR7+CD45RA+ naive T cells. The receptor set was obtained from a human donor in good health. Some libraries in this study had Jurkat cell RNA spiked in.

Concerning this clonotype itself: Possible read error: a much larger clone is one base away. The CDR3 does not close with the conserved phenylalanine or tryptophan, likely indicating a read error. The V and J genes are TRBV4-3 and TRBJ2-3; 8 nucleotides line up with TRBD1. The CDR3 contains 16 residues. Germline V gene sequence: CDR1 LGHNA, CDR2 YSLEER. The ends lost 4 bases at V and 4 bases at J; junction bases unmatched: 10. The chain's CDR3 is CASSPNAGGSPDTQYS. The CDR3 DNA sequence: TGCGCCAGCAGCCCGAATGCAGGGGGCAGCCCAGATACGCAGTATTCT.

This clonotype was observed at least ten times. The chain has TRBV20-1 and TRBJ1-4; a weak D match, TRBD1 (5 bases). The CDR3 totals 14 residues. Trimming took off 0 bases at V and 4 bases at J, with 9 bases between the two ends. Germline CDR1 and CDR2: DFQATT and SNEGSKA (reference sequence). The CDR3 is CSAREGRINEKLFF. The CDR3 region has the DNA TGCAGTGCTAGAGAGGGACGGATTAATGAAAAACTGTTTTTT.

Concerning this clonotype itself: Given a much more abundant clone one base away, this may be a read error. CDR3 in DNA: TGTGCCAGCAGCGCCGGACAGGGCCCCTACGCTGAAGCTTTCTTT. The encoded protein is CASSAGQGPYAEAFF. The chain employs TRBV9 and TRBJ1-1; 8 bases line up with TRBD1. The CDR3 loop spans 15 amino acids. J lost 6 bases, V lost 3 bases, and 10 bases had no gene match. Germline V gene data show CDR1 as SGDLS and CDR2 as YYNGEE.

This clonotype was recorded at least ten times. This rearrangement joins TRBV9 to TRBJ2-7; no reliable D call. Germline V gives CDR1 SGDLS, CDR2 YYNGEE. This CDR3 is 15 amino acids long. V lost 4 bases and J lost 0, with 14 bases in between. DNA for the CDR3: TGTGCCAGCAGCTCCGGACCGTCGAGCTCCTACGAGCAGTACTTC. The encoded protein is CASSSGPSSSYEQYF.

This clonotype was recorded at least ten times. This chain connects TRBV15 to TRBJ1-1; D call uncertain. Germline V gene lookup returns CDR1 LNHNV and CDR2 YYDKDF (reference sequence). Trimming cost V 4 bases and J 0 bases, with 9 bases left between them. The CDR3 runs 14 residues. This chain's CDR3 is CATSTGAMNTEAFF. In DNA, the CDR3 is TGTGCCACCAGCACAGGAGCGATGAACACTGAAGCTTTCTTT.

Concerning this clonotype: Just one base apart from a much larger clone, this may be a read error. The rearrangement joins TRBV5-3 to TRBJ2-7; D might be TRBD1 (6 bases). TRBV5-3 is placed among ORFs of uncertain function. The CDR3 length is 14 residues. As DNA, the CDR3 is TGTGCCAGCACACCCCTTAAGGGGGAATACGAGCGGTACTTC. It yields the protein CASTPLKGEYERYF.

This clonotype occurred once. It may be a read error: a sequence one base away is much more abundant. The genes are TRBV4-1 and TRBJ1-6; no definite D call. Germline V lookup: CDR1 MGHRA, CDR2 YSYEKL. Trimming shortened V by 4 bases and J by 5 bases, and 15 bases separated the two germline ends. The CDR3 totals 16 residues. The CDR3 sequence: CASSPTKGRNNSPLHF. The CDR3 bases are TGCGCCAGCAGCCCGACCAAGGGCAGGAATAATTCACCCCTCCACTTT.

This clonotype was observed at least ten times. This rearrangement joins TRBV4-1 to TRBJ2-7; D is perhaps TRBD1 (6 bases). This CDR3 comprises 14 residues. V lost 4 bases, J lost 3 bases, and 13 bases lay in between. The germline V gene has CDR1 MGHRA and CDR2 YSYEKL. CDR3 sequence (DNA): TGCGCCAGCAGCCTGAAATGGGACAACTACGAGCAGTACTTC. Amino acid sequence: CASSLKWDNYEQYF.

The table lists this clonotype with many counts. The chain links TRBV2 to TRBJ1-2, with unresolved D. Trimming pared 3 bases from V and 4 bases from J, leaving 15 bases between. The CDR3 loop spans 15 amino acids. Per germline, CDR1 SNHLY and CDR2 FYNNEI. CDR3 bases: TGTGCCAGCAGTGAGTCTCCGCCGGAGGTCTATGGCTACACCTTC. Translation: CASSESPPEVYGYTF.

Of note for this clonotype: A much larger clone is a single base away; this may be a read error. The chain uses TRBV30 and TRBJ1-1, with 8 positions matching TRBD1. Germline values: CDR1 GTSNPN, CDR2 SVGIG (reference sequence). The CDR3 consists of 15 residues. After removal of 4 bases from V and 2 bases from J, the junction contained 9 bases not matched to a gene. The CDR3 protein is CAWNSPGTGNTEAFF. CDR3 bases: TGTGCCTGGAACAGTCCCGGGACAGGAAACACTGAAGCTTTCTTT.

In its sample, this clonotype was seen a few times. The chain combines TRBV12-3 or TRBV12-4 with TRBJ2-3; D may correspond to TRBD1 or TRBD2 (5 bases each). This CDR3 has 16 amino acids. V lost 8 bases, J lost 0 bases, and 18 bases lay in between. The CDR3 protein is CASGGFGERSTDTQYF. For the CDR3, the DNA is TGTGCCAGCGGGGGATTTGGCGAGCGGAGCACAGATACGCAGTATTTT.

On this clonotype itself: One base away lies a much larger clone, so this may be a sequencing read error. The chain carries TRBV7-6 and TRBJ2-3, with 11 bases that match TRBD1. This CDR3 is 14 amino acids long. Germline V gene sequence: CDR1 SGHVS, CDR2 FNYEAQ. V shed 3 bases and J 8 bases; nucleotides not matched to a gene: 4. The CDR3 bases are TGTGCCAGCAGCTTTAGCGGGACAGGGGGTACGCAGTATTTT. This sequence encodes CASSFSGTGGTQYF.

This clonotype was recorded many times. V is TRBV4-1 and J is TRBJ2-3; 7 bases agree with TRBD2. Looked up from germline, CDR1 is MGHRA and CDR2 is YSYEKL. J lost 6 bases, V lost 0 bases, and 9 bases had no gene match. CDR3 length: 16 amino acids. This CDR3 reads CASSQDELAAVDTQYF. The CDR3 DNA sequence: TGCGCCAGCAGCCAAGACGAGCTAGCGGCCGTGGATACGCAGTATTTT.

This clonotype was detected many times. The chain links TRBV5-1 to TRBJ2-7, with D possibly matching TRBD1 (5 bases). This CDR3 comprises 14 residues. Germline-derived CDR1 and CDR2 are SGHRS and YFSETQ. Trimming left V 3 bases short and J 0 bases short, with 10 bases between. The CDR3 here is CASSWYDSSYEQYF. The DNA for the CDR3 is TGCGCCAGCAGCTGGTACGACAGCTCCTACGAGCAGTACTTC.

The gene calls are TRBV4-3 and TRBJ2-3; 9 nucleotides match TRBD2. This CDR3 contains 16 residues. Germline trimming cut 1 base from V and 5 bases from J; bases unmatched to any gene: 7. Germline assignment: CDR1 LGHNA and CDR2 YSLEER. The CDR3 spells CASSQGAGGQVDTQYF. The CDR3 nucleotides are TGCGCCAGCAGCCAAGGTGCGGGGGGGCAGGTAGATACGCAGTATTTT.

This clonotype was detected many times. The CDR3 nucleotides read TGCAGTGCTAACGGGGCGGCCTACAATGAGCAGTTCTTC. Residues: CSANGAAYNEQFF. V usage is TRBV20-1 and J usage is TRBJ2-1; tentatively, D is TRBD1 or TRBD2 (5 bases each). This CDR3 has 13 residues. Trimming shortened V by 4 bases and J by 2 bases, and 9 bases separated the two germline ends. From germline, CDR1 is DFQATT and CDR2 SNEGSKA (reference sequence).

On this clonotype itself: At one boundary the junction diverges from the germline segment, which might be a read error. The chain carries TRBV18 and TRBJ1-1; TRBD1 might be the D (6 bases). The CDR3 totals 17 residues. Germline values: CDR1 KGHSH, CDR2 LQKENI. The CDR3 nucleotides are TGTGCCAGCTCACTGCTCCGGGACCCGTTGCCGGGGGCTGAAGCTTCCTTT. As protein: CASSLLRDPLPGAEASF.

As regards this clonotype: One end of the junction fails to match germline, which may point to a read error. The chain joins TRBV13 to TRBJ1-1; TRBD1 aligns across 11 bases. The germline V gene encodes CDR1 PRHDT and CDR2 FYEKMQ (reference sequence). This CDR3 spans 14 amino acids. The CDR3, as DNA: TGTGCCAGCAGCTCGGGACAGGGGGTAACTGAAGCTCTCTTT. This encodes CASSSGQGVTEALF.

At least ten counts were recorded for this clonotype. The chain is built from TRBV28 and TRBJ1-5, with unresolved D. Germline CDR1 is MDHEN and CDR2 is SYDVKM. The CDR3 runs 15 residues. V was cut by 6 bases and J by 1 base, with 13 bases left in between. The CDR3 bases are TGTGCCAGCAGATCCCCCGGGGTCAGCAATCAGCCCCAGCATTTT. Translated: CASRSPGVSNQPQHF. Supplemented by reference TRBV28 and TRBJ1-5, the full variable domain reads DVKVTQSSRYLVKRTGEKVFLECVQDMDHENMFWYRQDPGLGLRLIYFSYDVKMKEKGDIPEGYSVSREKKERFSLILESASTNQTSMYLCASRSPGVSNQPQHFGDGTRLSIL.

This clonotype was detected many times. The V call is TRBV12-5, the J call TRBJ2-3; weak D call: TRBD2 (7 bases). V shed 0 bases and J shed 0 bases, with 13 bases lying between them. CDR1 is LGHNT, CDR2 FRNRAP, per germline. There are 17 residues in the CDR3. CDR3 DNA sequence: TGTGCTAGTGGTTTGGTACGGGGGCGGGGGAGCACAGATACGCAGTATTTT. Its protein product is CASGLVRGRGSTDTQYF.

This clonotype was observed many times. V usage is TRBV5-1 and J usage is TRBJ2-1, with a possible D match to TRBD2 (6 bases). Trimming cost V 3 bases and J 3 bases, with 10 bases left between them. From germline, CDR1 is SGHRS and CDR2 YFSETQ. CDR3 length equals 14 residues. CDR3 region: CASSYMTSYNEQFF. CDR3 bases: TGCGCCAGCAGCTATATGACTAGCTACAATGAGCAGTTCTTC.

Only a few counts were recorded for this clonotype. The chain recombines TRBV5-1 with TRBJ2-3, with 7 bases aligning to TRBD1. Germline lookup yields CDR1 SGHRS and CDR2 YFSETQ. CDR3 length: 16 amino acids. V was clipped by 0 bases and J by 2 bases; unmatched bases: 6. The CDR3 loop is CASSLGRGGDTDTQYF. Here the CDR3 DNA reads TGCGCCAGCAGCTTGGGGCGAGGGGGCGACACAGATACGCAGTATTTT.

This rearrangement joins TRBV19 to TRBJ2-1; 10 positions match TRBD1. This CDR3 contains 16 residues. Germline CDR1 and CDR2: LNHDA and SQIVND (reference sequence). V lost 9 bases to trimming and J lost 2 bases; unmatched junction nucleotides: 10. The CDR3 protein is CASSLPDRGPYNEQFF. CDR3 coding DNA: TGTGCCAGCTCTCTCCCAGACAGGGGGCCCTACAATGAGCAGTTCTTC.

This clonotype showed up many times. The chain employs TRBV12-3 or TRBV12-4 and TRBJ2-2; no definite D call. The CDR3 sequence is 12 residues long. Trimming took 4 bases from V and 6 from J, leaving 6 bases between them. The chain's CDR3 is CASSSISGELFF. CDR3 DNA sequence: TGTGCCAGCAGTTCAATTTCCGGGGAGCTGTTTTTT.

This clonotype was detected ten times or more. The chain joins TRBV30 to TRBJ2-3, with 10 positions matching TRBD2. V shed 2 bases, J shed 3 bases, and the junction held 5 bases outside the gene matches. Per germline, CDR1 GTSNPN and CDR2 SVGIG (reference sequence). The CDR3 covers 15 residues. The CDR3 DNA sequence: TGTGCCTGGAGTACGAGCGGGGGGGCAACAGATACGCAGTATTTT. Its protein is CAWSTSGGATDTQYF. Combining the CDR3 with reference TRBV30 and TRBJ2-3 gives the whole variable domain SQTIHQWPATLVQPVGSPLSLECTVEGTSNPNLYWYRQAAGRGLQLLFYSVGIGQISSEVPQNLSASRPQDRQFILSSKKLLLSDSGFYLCAWSTSGGATDTQYFGPGTRLTVL.

This clonotype came up many times. The J gene is TRBJ1-1, the V gene TRBV28; no firm D call. The CDR3 runs 14 residues. Trimming left V 2 bases short and J 1 base short, with 8 bases between. CDR1 MDHEN and CDR2 SYDVKM come from the germline V gene. CDR3 region: CASSLGRPNTEAFF. The CDR3 DNA reads TGTGCCAGCAGTTTAGGCCGCCCGAACACTGAAGCTTTCTTT.

The sample holds many counts of this clonotype. This chain joins TRBV6-5 and TRBJ1-1, with D maybe TRBD1 (5 bases). This CDR3 has 14 amino acids. V was clipped by 4 bases and J by 4 bases, with 13 bases between them. Germline CDR1 and CDR2: MNHEY and SVGAGI. The DNA for the CDR3 is TGTGCCAGCAGTTCAGGATCGGGGGGCACTGAAGCTTTCTTT. Its translation: CASSSGSGGTEAFF.